This T cell receptor (beta chain) emerged from a study of T cell repertoires in cytomegalovirus infection. One entry per CDR3 protein, called by TCRdb with MiXCR from the reads. In the table there are 750,000 to 950,000 distinct CDR3 sequences, 25% to 30% of which are singletons. In regard to this clonotype: Its specificity is unknown.

This CDR3 comprises 15 residues. CDR1 LGHDT and CDR2 YNNKEL come from the germline V gene (reference sequence). V was clipped by 5 bases and J by 7 bases, with 18 bases between them. The sample in question was cultured CD8+ T cells from PBMCs, obtained from culture after CMV antigen stimulation. This receptor was identified in a human donor in good health (CMV status not recorded). Some clones in this sample may be carry-over from other donors' samples. The V and J genes are TRBV3-1 and TRBJ2-1; D is possibly TRBD2 (7 bases). Here the CDR3 reads CASSTRGAPRNEQFF. CDR3 sequence (DNA): TGTGCCAGCAGCACTCGGGGGGCCCCCAGGAATGAGCAGTTCTTC.